This paragraph reports one T cell receptor (beta chain). The antigen is unknown. This specimen comes from a study of cytomegalovirus exposure and HLA in healthy donors. Regarding the study as a whole: That first-cohort TCR clusters tended to co-occur in the 95 to 150 validation repertoires was found in a later analysis. The investigators catalogued 150 to 200 TCR beta chains as cytomegalovirus-associated. Using the classifier, cytomegalovirus status was reportedly diagnosed with high specificity and sensitivity.

Repertoires were generated with immunoSEQ multiplex PCR, while TCRdb's copy carries only in-frame clones and drops some. The profile covers around 130,000 clones, with approximately 91% appearing a single time and about 1.5% taken by the ten largest. The donors were in the roughly 130-subject validation cohort, distinct from the roughly 720-subject first cohort. Trimming removed 1 base at V and 3 bases at J, with 8 bases between. Germline V gene data show CDR1 as SGHNT and CDR2 as YYREEE (reference sequence). This CDR3 spans 13 amino acids. The sample was PBMCs. The gene calls are TRBV5-4 and TRBJ2-7; D may be TRBD2 (6 bases). The sequence derives from a man aged 25-40 years in good health and CMV-seronegative. The DNA for the CDR3 is TGTGCCAGCAGCTTGCAGGACTACTACGAGCAGTACTTC. Translated, it gives CASSLQDYYEQYF.